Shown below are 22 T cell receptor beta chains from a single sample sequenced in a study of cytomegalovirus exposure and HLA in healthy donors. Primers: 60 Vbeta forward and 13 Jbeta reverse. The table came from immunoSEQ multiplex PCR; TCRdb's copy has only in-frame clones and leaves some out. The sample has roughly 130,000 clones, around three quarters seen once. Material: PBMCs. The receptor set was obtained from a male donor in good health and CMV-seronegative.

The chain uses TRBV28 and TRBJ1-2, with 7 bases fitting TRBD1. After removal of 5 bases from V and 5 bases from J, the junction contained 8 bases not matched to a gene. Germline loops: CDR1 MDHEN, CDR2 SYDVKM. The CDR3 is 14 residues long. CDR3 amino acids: CASSQQGFGYGYTF. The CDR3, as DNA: TGTGCCAGCAGTCAACAGGGGTTTGGTTATGGCTACACCTTC.

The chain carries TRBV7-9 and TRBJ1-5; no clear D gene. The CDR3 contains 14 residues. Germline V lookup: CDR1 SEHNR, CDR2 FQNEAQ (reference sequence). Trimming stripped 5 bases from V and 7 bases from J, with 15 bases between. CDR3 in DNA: TGTGCCAGCAGCCGCCCCGGGTGGTTGCAGCCCCAGCATTTT. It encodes CASSRPGWLQPQHF.

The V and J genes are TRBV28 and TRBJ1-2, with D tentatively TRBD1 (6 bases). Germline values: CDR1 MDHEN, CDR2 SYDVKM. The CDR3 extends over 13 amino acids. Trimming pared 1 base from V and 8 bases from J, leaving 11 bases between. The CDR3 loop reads CASSLSQTGGYTF. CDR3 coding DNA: TGTGCCAGCAGTTTATCCCAGACAGGCGGCTACACCTTC.

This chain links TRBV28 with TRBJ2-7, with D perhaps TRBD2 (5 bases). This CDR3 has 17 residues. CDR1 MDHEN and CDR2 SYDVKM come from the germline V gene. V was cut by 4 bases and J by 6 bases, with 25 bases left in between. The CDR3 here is CASSSTAGISLAGEQYF. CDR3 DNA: TGTGCCAGCAGTTCCACTGCCGGGATTTCTTTGGCGGGCGAGCAGTACTTC. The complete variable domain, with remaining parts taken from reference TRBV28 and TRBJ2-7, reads DVKVTQSSRYLVKRTGEKVFLECVQDMDHENMFWYRQDPGLGLRLIYFSYDVKMKEKGDIPEGYSVSREKKERFSLILESASTNQTSMYLCASSSTAGISLAGEQYFGPGTRLTVT.

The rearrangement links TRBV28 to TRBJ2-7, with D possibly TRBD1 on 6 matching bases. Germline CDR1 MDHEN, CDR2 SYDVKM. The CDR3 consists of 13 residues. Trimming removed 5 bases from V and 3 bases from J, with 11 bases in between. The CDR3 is CASSPRQVYEQYF. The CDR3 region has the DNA TGTGCCAGCAGTCCGCGACAGGTCTACGAGCAGTACTTC.

CDR3 in amino acids: CASSQARGKGNYGYTF. For the CDR3, the DNA is TGTGCCAGCAGCCAAGCCCGGGGGAAGGGAAACTATGGCTACACCTTC. The V call is TRBV4-2, the J call TRBJ1-2; the D gene is possibly TRBD1 (5 bases). Between the trimmed V and J ends, which lost 1 base and 2 bases, there was a span of 14 bases. The CDR3 sequence is 16 residues long. Germline V gene data show CDR1 as LGHNA and CDR2 as YNFKEQ.

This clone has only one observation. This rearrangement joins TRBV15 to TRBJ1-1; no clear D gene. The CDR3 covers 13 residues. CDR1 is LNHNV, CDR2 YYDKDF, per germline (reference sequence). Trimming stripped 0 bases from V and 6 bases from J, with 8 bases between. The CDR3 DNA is TGTGCCACCAGCAGAGATTGGCAGGCTGAAGCTTTCTTT. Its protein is CATSRDWQAEAFF.

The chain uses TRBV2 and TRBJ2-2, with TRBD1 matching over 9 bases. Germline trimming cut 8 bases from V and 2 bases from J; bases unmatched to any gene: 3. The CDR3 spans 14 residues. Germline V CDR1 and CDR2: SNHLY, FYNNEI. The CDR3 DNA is TGTGCCAGCCGGACAGGGGACAACACCGGGGAGCTGTTTTTT. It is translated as CASRTGDNTGELFF.

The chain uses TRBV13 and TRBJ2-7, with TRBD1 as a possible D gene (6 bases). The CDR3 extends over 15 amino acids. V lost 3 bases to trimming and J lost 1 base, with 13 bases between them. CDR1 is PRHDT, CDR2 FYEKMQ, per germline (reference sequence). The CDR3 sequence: CASSFRGTNSYEQYF. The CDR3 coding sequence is TGTGCCAGCAGCTTTCGAGGGACAAATTCCTACGAGCAGTACTTC.

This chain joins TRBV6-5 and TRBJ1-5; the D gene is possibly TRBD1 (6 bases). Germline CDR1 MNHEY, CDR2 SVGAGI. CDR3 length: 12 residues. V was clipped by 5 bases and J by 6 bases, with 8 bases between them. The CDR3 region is CASSPRGQPQHF. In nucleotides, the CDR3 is TGTGCCAGCAGTCCCAGGGGTCAGCCCCAGCATTTT.

The CDR3 spells CASSPIRVLGNQPQHF. The CDR3 region has the DNA TGTGCCAGTAGTCCGATCAGGGTTCTCGGCAATCAGCCCCAGCATTTT. The V and J genes are TRBV19 and TRBJ1-5; TRBD1 is a possible D gene (5 bases). Germline CDR1 LNHDA, CDR2 SQIVND (reference sequence). Trimming took off 5 bases at V and 2 bases at J, with 16 bases between the two ends. The CDR3 contains 16 residues.

The CDR3 nucleotides are TGTGCCAGCAGCTTAGGAAGCGGGGGGCCGCTTAATGAGCAGTTCTTC. It is translated as CASSLGSGGPLNEQFF. This chain links TRBV7-6 with TRBJ2-1; 9 nucleotides align to TRBD2. Germline V lookup: CDR1 SGHVS, CDR2 FNYEAQ. This CDR3 is built from 16 residues. Unmatched junction bases numbered 8, after V lost 1 base and J lost 7 bases. Together with reference TRBV7-6 and TRBJ2-1, the CDR3 gives the full variable domain: GAGVSQSPRYKVTKRGQDVALRCDPISGHVSLYWYRQALGQGPEFLTYFNYEAQQDKSGLPNDRFSAERPEGSISTLTIQRTEQRDSAMYRCASSLGSGGPLNEQFFGPGTRLTVL.

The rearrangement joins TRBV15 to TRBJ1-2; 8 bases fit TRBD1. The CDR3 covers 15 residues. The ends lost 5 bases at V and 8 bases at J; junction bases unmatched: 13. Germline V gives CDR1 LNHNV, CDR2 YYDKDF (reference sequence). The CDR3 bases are TGTGCCACCAGCGGGGTTTCGACAGGGGTAAGCGGCTACACCTTC. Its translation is CATSGVSTGVSGYTF.

CDR3 amino acids: CASSQNDYGYTF. The CDR3 region has the DNA TGTGCCAGCAGCCAGAATGACTATGGCTACACCTTC. The V call is TRBV5-5, the J call TRBJ1-2; no definite D call. The V gene's germline CDR1 is SGHKS and CDR2 YYEKEE (reference sequence). Trimming shortened V by 4 bases and J by 3 bases, and 7 bases separated the two germline ends. This CDR3 spans 12 amino acids.

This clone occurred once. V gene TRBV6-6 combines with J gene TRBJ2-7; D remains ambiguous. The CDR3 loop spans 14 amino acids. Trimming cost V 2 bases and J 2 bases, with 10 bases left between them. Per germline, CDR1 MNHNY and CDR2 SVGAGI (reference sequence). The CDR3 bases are TGTGCCAGCAGTTACACAGCCACTCCCTACGAGCAGTACTTC. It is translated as CASSYTATPYEQYF.

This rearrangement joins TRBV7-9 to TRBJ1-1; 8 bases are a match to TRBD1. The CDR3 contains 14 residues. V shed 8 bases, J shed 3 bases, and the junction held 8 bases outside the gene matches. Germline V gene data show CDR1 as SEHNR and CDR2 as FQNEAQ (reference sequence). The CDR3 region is CASLAGGVDTEAFF. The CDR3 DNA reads TGTGCCAGCCTAGCAGGGGGCGTGGACACTGAAGCTTTCTTT.

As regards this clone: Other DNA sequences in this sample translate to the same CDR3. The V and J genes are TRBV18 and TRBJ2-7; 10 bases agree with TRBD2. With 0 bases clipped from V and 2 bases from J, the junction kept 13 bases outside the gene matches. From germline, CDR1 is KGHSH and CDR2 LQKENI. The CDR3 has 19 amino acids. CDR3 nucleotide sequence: TGTGCCAGCTCACCACCGGTCACTAGCGGGGATTGGGGCACCTACGAGCAGTACTTC. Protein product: CASSPPVTSGDWGTYEQYF. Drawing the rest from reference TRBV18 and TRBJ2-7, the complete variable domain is NAGVMQNPRHLVRRRGQEARLRCSPMKGHSHVYWYRQLPEEGLKFMVYLQKENIIDESGMPKERFSAEFPKEGPSILRIQQVVRGDSAAYFCASSPPVTSGDWGTYEQYFGPGTRLTVT.

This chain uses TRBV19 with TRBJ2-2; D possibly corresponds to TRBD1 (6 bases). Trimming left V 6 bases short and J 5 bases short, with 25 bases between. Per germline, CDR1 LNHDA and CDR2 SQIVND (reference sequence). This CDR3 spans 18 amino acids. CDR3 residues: CASSGRVQGFSLTGELFF. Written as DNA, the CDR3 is TGTGCCAGTAGCGGTAGGGTACAGGGATTCTCTCTAACCGGGGAGCTGTTTTTT.

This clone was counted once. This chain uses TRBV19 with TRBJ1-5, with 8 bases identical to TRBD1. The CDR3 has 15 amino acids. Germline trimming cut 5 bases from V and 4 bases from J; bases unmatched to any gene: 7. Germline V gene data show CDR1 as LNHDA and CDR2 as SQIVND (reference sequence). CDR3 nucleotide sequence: TGTGCCAGTAGTTCGGACAGGGAAGGTAATCAGCCCCAGCATTTT. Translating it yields CASSSDREGNQPQHF.

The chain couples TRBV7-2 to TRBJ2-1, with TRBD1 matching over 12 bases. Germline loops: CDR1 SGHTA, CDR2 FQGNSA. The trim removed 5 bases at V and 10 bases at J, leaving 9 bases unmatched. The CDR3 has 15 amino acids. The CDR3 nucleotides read TGTGCCAGCAGCCAGGGACAGGGGGCGTTAATGGAGCAGTTCTTC. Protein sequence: CASSQGQGALMEQFF.

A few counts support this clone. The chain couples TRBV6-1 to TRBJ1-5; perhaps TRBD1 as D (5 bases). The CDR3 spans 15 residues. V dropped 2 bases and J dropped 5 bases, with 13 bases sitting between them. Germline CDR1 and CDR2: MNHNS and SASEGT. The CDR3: CASSEMLTEDQPQHF. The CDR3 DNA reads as TGTGCCAGCAGTGAAATGTTGACAGAAGATCAGCCCCAGCATTTT.

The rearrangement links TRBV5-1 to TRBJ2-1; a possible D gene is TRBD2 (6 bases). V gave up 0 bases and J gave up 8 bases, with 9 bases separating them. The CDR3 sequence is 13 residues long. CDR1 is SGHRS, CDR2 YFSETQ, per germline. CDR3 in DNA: TGCGCCAGCAGCTTGGGTTCGGGGGATGAGCAGTTCTTC. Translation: CASSLGSGDEQFF.